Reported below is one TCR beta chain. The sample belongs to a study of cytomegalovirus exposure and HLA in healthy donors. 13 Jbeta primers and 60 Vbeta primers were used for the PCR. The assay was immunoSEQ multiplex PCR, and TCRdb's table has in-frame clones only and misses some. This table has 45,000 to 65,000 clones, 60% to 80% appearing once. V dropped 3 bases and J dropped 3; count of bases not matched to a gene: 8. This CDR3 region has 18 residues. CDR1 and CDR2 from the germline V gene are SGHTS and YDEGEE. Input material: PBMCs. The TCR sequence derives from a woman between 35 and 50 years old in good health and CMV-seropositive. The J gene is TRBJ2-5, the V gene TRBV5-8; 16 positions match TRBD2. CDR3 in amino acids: CASSSGLAGGHSEETQYF. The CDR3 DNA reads TGTGCCAGCAGCTCGGGACTAGCGGGGGGGCATAGCGAAGAGACCCAGTACTTC.